The clone carrying this T cell receptor beta chain was detected only a few times. Primers used in a second PCR of roughly 6 to 11 cycles were a sample-barcoded 5' primer and a J-beta primer mix. Unique molecular identifiers of 12 random nucleotides labeled each cDNA. TCRdb reprocessed the 5' RACE reads with MiXCR, giving one entry per CDR3 protein. The profile shows 720,000 or so distinct CDR3 sequences, around two fifths of them singletons. The data stem from a study of blood T cells in healthy people across ages. Per-sample yields of isolated PBMCs were at least 7 million. Per sample, extraction of total RNA gave at least 6 micrograms in every case. Germline V gene lookup returns CDR1 MNHEY and CDR2 SVGAGI. This CDR3 has 15 amino acids. Losses at the gene ends were 5 bases for V and 4 bases for J; bases not matched to a gene: 5.

Sequenced sample: blood. This chain links TRBV6-5 with TRBJ1-5, with 10 bases identical to TRBD1. This clonotype originated in a man aged 80 or over in good health. Here the CDR3 reads CASSMGQGQNQPQHF. DNA of the CDR3: TGTGCCAGCAGTATGGGACAGGGGCAGAATCAGCCCCAGCATTTT.